This T cell receptor beta chain is from a study of blood T cells in healthy people across ages. This clonotype was seen only once. The junction differs from germline at one of its ends, possibly a read error. Combining a sample-barcoded 5' primer with a J-beta primer mix, a second PCR ran for about 6 to 11 cycles. TCRdb re-analysed the 5' RACE reads in MiXCR, keeping a single row per CDR3 protein. The sample records 1,500,000 or so distinct CDR3 sequences, approximately 43% being singletons. Total RNA was extracted at no less than 6 micrograms per sample. The CDR3 is 15 amino acids. Per germline, CDR1 SEHNR and CDR2 FQNEAQ (reference sequence).

Material: blood. J is TRBJ2-7 and V is TRBV7-9; 7 bases agree with TRBD1. This TCR came from a woman aged 18 to 35 in good health. The CDR3 DNA is TGTGCCGGCAGCGACCGGGACAGACAAGCCTACGAGCAGTACTTC. Protein sequence: CAGSDRDRQAYEQYF.